Listed below are T cell receptor beta chains from one sample, sequenced in a study of radiation and T cells in renal cell carcinoma. Profiling relied on immunoSEQ multiplex PCR, and the TCRdb table lists in-frame clones only, not all of them. In the table there are 130,000 to 150,000 clones, roughly nine tenths of which are singletons. The sequencing used blood, collected from a patient whose treatment included radiotherapy and nephrectomy. These receptors were collected from a woman aged 70-85 years with renal cell carcinoma. Both conserved end residues are part of each CDR3. The D gene is left open where the match is weak. Size is stated for part of the rows, as once, few or many counts, or as a class when the clone is expanded.

TRBJ2-2 TRBV28 - - TGTGCCAGCAGTTTCTCGCGGGGGAACACCGGGGAGCTGTTTTTT CASSFSRGNTGELFF
TRBJ1-2 TRBV6-5 once - TGTGCCAGCAGTTACTCAGGGGGGAGCTATGGCTACACCTTC CASSYSGGSYGYTF
TRBJ1-2 TRBV29-1 - TRBD1 TGCAGCGTAGGACAGGGTGGCACCTTC CSVGQGGTF
TRBJ1-6 TRBV28 - - TGTGCCAGCAGTTCAGTTAATTCACCCCTCCACTTT CASSSVNSPLHF
TRBJ2-7 TRBV7-9 many - TGTGCCAGCAGCCCCCGCTCGGGACACCAACCGTACGAGCAGTACTTC CASSPRSGHQPYEQYF
TRBJ2-5 TRBV11-2 - TRBD2 TGTGCCAGCAGCTTAGGCCTAGCGGGGCAAGAGACCCAGTACTTC CASSLGLAGQETQYF
TRBJ1-1 TRBV5-1 few - TGCGCCAGCAGCTTGGACAGGGCATACACTGAAGCTTTCTTT CASSLDRAYTEAFF
TRBJ2-7 TRBV30 - TRBD2 TGTGCCTGGAGTGTTGCAGCGGGGGTAAACGAGCAGTACTTC CAWSVAAGVNEQYF
TRBJ2-2 TRBV27 - - TGTGCCAGCAGTTTTCCATACACCGGGGAGCTGTTTTTT CASSFPYTGELFF
TRBJ1-2 TRBV7-2 - - TGTGCCAGCAGCTCCGGCTATGGCTACACCTTC CASSSGYGYTF
TRBJ1-4 TRBV15 - TRBD1 TGTGCCACCAGCAGGGGACAGGGAGCCAATGAAAAACTGTTTTTT CATSRGQGANEKLFF
TRBJ1-2 TRBV11-2 - - TGTGCCAGCAGCTTAGAGGGGGATGGCTACACCTTC CASSLEGDGYTF
TRBJ1-5 TRBV9 few TRBD1 TGTGCCAGCAGCGGAGGGGGACAGAACAATCAGCCCCAGCATTTT CASSGGGQNNQPQHF
TRBJ1-6 TRBV9 - TRBD1 TGTGCCAGCAGCGTACAACCAGGGGGTAATTCACCCCTCCACTTT CASSVQPGGNSPLHF
TRBJ1-3 TRBV19 - - TGTGCCAGCCAGCGGCAGACGGCTGGAAACACCATATATTTT CASQRQTAGNTIYF
TRBJ1-5 TRBV14 - TRBD1 TGTGCCAGCAGCCAGGGCGGACAGGGGGCCAATCAGCCCCAGCATTTT CASSQGGQGANQPQHF
TRBJ1-2 TRBV6-5 - - TGTGCCAGCAGTTTCTCAGGGAACTATGGCTACACCTTC CASSFSGNYGYTF
TRBJ2-3 TRBV23-1 - TRBD1 TGCGCCACCGACACAGGGGGCGGGACAGATACGCAGTATTTT CATDTGGGTDTQYF
TRBJ2-5 TRBV19 - - TGTGCCAGTAGTTGGGGGGGGCGGGAGACCCAGTACTTC CASSWGGRETQYF
TRBJ1-3 TRBV5-1 - - TGCGCCAGCAGCTTGGCCGGTCTGAGTTTAGGAAACACCATATATTTT CASSLAGLSLGNTIYF
TRBJ2-1 TRBV7-9 once - TGTGCCAGCAGCTTAAGGGGGGCCTCTGAGCAGTTCTTC CASSLRGASEQFF
TRBJ1-2 TRBV27 - - TGTGCCAGCAGTTCCGACCCCTATGCCTACACCTTC CASSSDPYAYTF
TRBJ1-5 TRBV5-8 - - TGTGCCAGCAGCTGGACCTACAATCAGCCCCAGCATTTT CASSWTYNQPQHF
TRBJ2-7 TRBV2 - - TGTGCCAGCAGTGAAGCGCGGCAGGGCGCCTACGAGCAGTACTTC CASSEARQGAYEQYF
TRBJ2-5 TRBV5-4 - - TGTGCCAGCAGCACCGGGGGCTACCAAGAGACCCAGTACTTC CASSTGGYQETQYF
TRBJ1-6 TRBV6-4 once - TGTGCCAGCAGTTCCTTTGCGGGACCCCTCCACTTT CASSSFAGPLHF
TRBJ1-6 TRBV28 - - TGTGCCAGCAGTTTAGGGGCCCCGCAGGGTTCACCCCTCCACTTT CASSLGAPQGSPLHF
TRBJ2-5 TRBV6-6 - TRBD1 TGTGCCAGCAGTTACGGGACAGGGGTCGGAGAGACCCAGTACTTC CASSYGTGVGETQYF
TRBJ2-5 TRBV5-1 - - TGCGCCAGCAGCCCCGGGACCGTGAGAGAGACCCAGTACTTC CASSPGTVRETQYF
TRBJ2-1 TRBV5-6 - TRBD2 TGTGCCAGCAGCTCGGAACTAGCGGGGCCCTACAATGAGCAGTTCTTC CASSSELAGPYNEQFF
TRBJ2-3 TRBV7-3 - - TGTGCCAGCAGCCTACTACTGGGCGGCACAGATACGCAGTATTTT CASSLLLGGTDTQYF
TRBJ1-2 TRBV7-8 - - TGTGCCAGCAGCCCCACGGGGGGGGCCGGCTATGGCTACACCTTC CASSPTGGAGYGYTF
TRBJ2-7 TRBV7-3 - - TGTGCCAGCAGCCCCCAACAGGTCTACGAGCAGTACTTC CASSPQQVYEQYF
TRBJ1-5 TRBV27 - - TGTGCCAGCAGTTTAAGCAGCAATCAGCCCCAGCATTTT CASSLSSNQPQHF
TRBJ2-2 TRBV9 - - TGTGCCAGCAGCTATGAAATATCGAACACCGGGGAGCTGTTTTTT CASSYEISNTGELFF
TRBJ2-3 TRBV5-4 - TRBD2 TGTGCCAGCAGCTTGGTGAGCGGGGGGACTCGAACCACAGATACGCAGTATTTT CASSLVSGGTRTTDTQYF
TRBJ2-1 TRBV5-1 - - TGCGCCAGCAGCTTGGCCGTGGGGGTCTACAATGAGCAGTTCTTC CASSLAVGVYNEQFF
TRBJ1-6 TRBV27 - - TGTGCCAGCAAGTCCCCTGACAGGCGGTTTTCACCCCTCCACTTT CASKSPDRRFSPLHF
TRBJ1-5 TRBV4-2 - - TGTGCCAGCAGCCTTTCCCTCTCCGACCCCGCTCAGCCCCAGCATTTT CASSLSLSDPAQPQHF